Each of the 24 T cell receptor beta chains below was sequenced from the same sample in a study of blood T cell repertoires in COVID-19. The assay was immunoSEQ multiplex PCR, and TCRdb's table has in-frame clones only and misses some. The repertoire holds roughly 230,000 clones, with approximately 81% as singletons. Source material: peripheral blood. These TCRs come from an elderly woman with COVID-19, enrolled during active disease.

The chain employs TRBV4-2 and TRBJ1-1; no firm D call. This CDR3 has 17 amino acids. The V gene's germline CDR1 is LGHNA and CDR2 YNFKEQ. V gave up 0 bases and J gave up 4 bases, with 18 bases separating them. The CDR3 DNA reads TGTGCCAGCAGCCAAGAGGAGGCCGGACCGGTTGGCACTGAAGCTTTCTTT. This sequence encodes CASSQEEAGPVGTEAFF.

V and J are TRBV30 and TRBJ2-7; TRBD1 matches 8 bases. J lost 9 bases, V lost 2 bases, and 9 bases had no gene match. CDR3 length: 13 residues. Germline V CDR1 and CDR2: GTSNPN, SVGIG (reference sequence). Here the CDR3 reads CAWSKQGARRQYF. Here the CDR3 DNA reads TGTGCCTGGAGTAAGCAGGGGGCGCGCCGGCAGTACTTC.

This clone was observed at least ten times. J is TRBJ1-5 and V is TRBV10-3, with D tentatively TRBD1 (5 bases). The CDR3 is made up of 14 amino acids. Germline-derived CDR1 and CDR2 are ENHRY and SYGVKD. V lost 5 bases and J lost 0, with 8 bases in between. CDR3 in DNA: TGTGCCATCAGTCTTGACAGTAGCAATCAGCCCCAGCATTTT. Residues: CAISLDSSNQPQHF.

With regard to this clone: The same CDR3 also results from other DNA sequences found in this sample. The chain links TRBV3-1 (or the pseudogene TRBV3-2) to TRBJ2-2; D is possibly TRBD2 (6 bases). Germline CDR1 and CDR2: LGHDT and YNNKEL (reference sequence). The CDR3 consists of 14 residues. Trimming removed 3 bases from V and 1 base from J, with 6 bases in between. CDR3 in amino acids: CASSQGGNTGELFF. As DNA, the CDR3 is TGTGCCAGCAGCCAGGGAGGGAACACCGGGGAGCTGTTTTTT.

The gene calls are TRBV9 and TRBJ2-3, with D unresolved. Per the germline V gene, CDR1 is SGDLS and CDR2 is YYNGEE. The V gene lost 7 bases and the J gene lost 2 bases, with 11 bases spanning the gap. The CDR3 has 13 amino acids. In nucleotides, the CDR3 is TGTGCCAGCTCTCAGGATATCACAGATACGCAGTATTTT. Translated, it gives CASSQDITDTQYF. The full variable domain, completed using reference TRBV9 and TRBJ2-3, is DSGVTQTPKHLITATGQRVTLRCSPRSGDLSVYWYQQSLDQGLQFLIQYYNGEERAKGNILERFSAQQFPDLHSELNLSSLELGDSALYFCASSQDITDTQYFGPGTRLTVL.

The chain has TRBV6-5 and TRBJ1-3, with 9 bases aligning to TRBD1. V lost 0 bases and J lost 3; bases outside the gene matches: 3. CDR1 is MNHEY, CDR2 SVGAGI, per germline. CDR3 length: 16 residues. The CDR3 nucleotides read TGTGCCAGCAGTTACTCTACAGGGGGCTATGGAAACACCATATATTTT. Residues: CASSYSTGGYGNTIYF.

The rearrangement uses TRBV10-3 and TRBJ1-1, with D perhaps TRBD1 (5 bases). Germline values: CDR1 ENHRY, CDR2 SYGVKD. V lost 3 bases, J lost 1 base, and 9 bases lay in between. The CDR3 consists of 14 residues. CDR3: CAISEGAANTEAFF. The CDR3 coding sequence is TGTGCCATCAGTGAAGGGGCCGCGAACACTGAAGCTTTCTTT.

The V call is TRBV5-1, the J call TRBJ1-1, with TRBD1 as a possible D gene (6 bases). The CDR3 length is 13 residues. Per the germline V gene, CDR1 is SGHRS and CDR2 is YFSETQ. The germline V and J ends were trimmed by 3 bases and 1 base, with 7 bases remaining between them. The CDR3 loop reads CASSWTENTEAFF. The CDR3 coding sequence is TGCGCCAGCAGCTGGACAGAGAACACTGAAGCTTTCTTT.

DNA of the CDR3: TGTGCCAGCAGTTACTCCCTAGCGGGGACCCAAGAGACCCAGTACTTC. Its protein product is CASSYSLAGTQETQYF. The genes are TRBV6-5 and TRBJ2-5; 9 bases fit TRBD2. The CDR3 extends over 16 amino acids. The trim removed 0 bases at V and 1 base at J, leaving 3 bases unmatched. The germline V gene encodes CDR1 MNHEY and CDR2 SVGAGI.

The chain carries TRBV28 and TRBJ2-1; TRBD2 matches 7 bases. The CDR3 length is 16 residues. Germline V gene lookup returns CDR1 MDHEN and CDR2 SYDVKM. Unmatched junction bases numbered 11, after V lost 8 bases and J lost 1 base. The chain's CDR3 is CASHRMAGESYNEQFF. For the CDR3, the DNA is TGTGCCAGCCACAGGATGGCGGGGGAGTCCTACAATGAGCAGTTCTTC.

V and J are TRBV18 and TRBJ2-7; D is possibly TRBD1 (5 bases). Trimming took off 1 base at V and 5 bases at J, with 15 bases between the two ends. This CDR3 is 15 amino acids long. CDR1 is KGHSH, CDR2 LQKENI, per germline. CDR3 bases: TGTGCCAGCTCACCACTGGGTTTCAGGGAAAACGAGCAGTACTTC. Amino acid sequence: CASSPLGFRENEQYF.

This chain links TRBV18 with TRBJ1-2; D gene ambiguous. There are 14 residues in the CDR3. Deletions cut 1 base from V and 8 bases from J, with 14 bases between. CDR1 and CDR2 (germline): KGHSH, LQKENI. CDR3 bases: TGTGCCAGCTCACCACAAGAGGGTATAGGAGGCTACACCTTC. Its protein product is CASSPQEGIGGYTF.

This chain links TRBV6-5 with TRBJ1-1; 7 bases are shared with TRBD1. The V and J ends lost 5 bases and 12 bases, in that order; junction bases with no gene match: 9. Germline CDR1 MNHEY, CDR2 SVGAGI. The CDR3 has 12 amino acids. As DNA, the CDR3 is TGTGCCAGCAGTCATCCCGGACAGGCTCCTTTCTTT. It specifies CASSHPGQAPFF.

V and J are TRBV4-1 and TRBJ1-4, with D perhaps matching TRBD1 (5 bases). V gave up 7 bases and J gave up 4 bases, with 25 bases separating them. This CDR3 region has 18 residues. Germline V gene lookup returns CDR1 MGHRA and CDR2 YSYEKL. CDR3 amino acids: CASTLSQRTTGRNEKLFF. The CDR3 nucleotides are TGCGCCAGCACCCTCTCGCAACGCACAACAGGCCGTAATGAAAAACTGTTTTTT.

The rearrangement uses TRBV2 and TRBJ2-7; weak D call: TRBD2 (5 bases). V shed 1 base and J shed 3 bases, with 7 bases lying between them. CDR1 and CDR2 from the germline V gene are SNHLY and FYNNEI. The CDR3 is 13 residues long. The CDR3 sequence: CASSEVGLYEQYV. Written as DNA, the CDR3 is TGTGCCAGCAGTGAAGTAGGACTCTACGAGCAGTACGTC.

The chain has TRBV11-2 and TRBJ2-7; TRBD2 agrees at 9 bases. The CDR3 has 17 residues. The V and J ends lost 1 base and 4 bases, in that order; junction bases with no gene match: 11. The germline V gene encodes CDR1 SGHAT and CDR2 FQNNGV. CDR3 sequence (DNA): TGTGCCAGCAGCTTAGGGGTCGCGGTAGCGGGGGAGTACGAGCAGTACTTC. This encodes CASSLGVAVAGEYEQYF.

This clone was observed a few times. The same CDR3 also results from other DNA sequences found in this sample. This chain links TRBV7-3 with TRBJ2-1; a weak D match, TRBD2 (6 bases). CDR1 and CDR2 (germline): SGHTA, FQGTGA. CDR3 length equals 14 residues. The ends were cut back, 5 bases at V and 4 bases at J, with 12 bases in the middle. CDR3 protein: CASSPGGTYNEQFF. The CDR3 region has the DNA TGTGCCAGCAGCCCTGGAGGGACTTACAATGAGCAGTTCTTC.

The CDR3 loop is CASSWAGEEKLFF. The CDR3 DNA reads TGTGCCAGCAGCTGGGCGGGAGAGGAAAAACTGTTTTTT. The chain recombines TRBV7-9 with TRBJ1-4; D ambiguous. V lost 4 bases and J 8 bases, leaving 11 bases between the germline ends. There are 13 residues in the CDR3. Germline V gene data show CDR1 as SEHNR and CDR2 as FQNEAQ (reference sequence).

V and J are TRBV27 and TRBJ2-7; no definite D call. Germline V CDR1 and CDR2: MNHEY, SMNVEV (reference sequence). CDR3 length: 11 amino acids. V lost 7 bases and J lost 9, with 13 bases in between. CDR3 residues: CASTLGGMQYF. CDR3 in DNA: TGTGCCAGCACCCTAGGCGGTATGCAGTACTTC.

J is TRBJ1-1 and V is TRBV6-6, with unresolved D. The V gene's germline CDR1 is MNHNY and CDR2 SVGAGI (reference sequence). This CDR3 region has 15 residues. Trimming removed 6 bases from V and 1 base from J, with 15 bases in between. Here the CDR3 DNA reads TGTGCCAGCAGCTGGACTGGACGGACGAACACTGAAGCTTTCTTT. Protein: CASSWTGRTNTEAFF.

J is TRBJ2-7 and V is TRBV13; possible D gene TRBD1, 6 bases. V lost 2 bases to trimming and J lost 0 bases, with 8 bases between them. There are 14 residues in the CDR3. Germline CDR1 PRHDT, CDR2 FYEKMQ (reference sequence). The CDR3 sequence: CASSLRGYSYEQYF. Here the CDR3 DNA reads TGTGCCAGCAGCTTAAGGGGGTACTCCTACGAGCAGTACTTC.

About this clone: Additional DNA sequences in this sample encode the identical CDR3. The V and J genes are TRBV18 and TRBJ2-1; 12 bases map to TRBD2. After removal of 0 bases from V and 3 bases from J, the junction contained 0 bases not matched to a gene. The CDR3 covers 16 residues. In germline, CDR1 is KGHSH, CDR2 LQKENI. CDR3 loop: CASSPPTSGGYNEQFF. The DNA of the CDR3 is TGTGCCAGCTCACCACCGACTAGCGGGGGCTACAATGAGCAGTTCTTC.

The chain carries TRBV5-1 and TRBJ2-1; tentative D call: TRBD1 (5 bases). The CDR3 sequence is 13 residues long. V was trimmed by 6 bases and J by 3 bases, leaving 10 bases between them. Germline CDR1 reads SGHRS; CDR2 reads YFSETQ. As DNA, the CDR3 is TGCGCCAGCACCATAGACAGCTACAATGAGCAGTTCTTC. Amino acids: CASTIDSYNEQFF.

The chain couples TRBV4-1 to TRBJ1-2; 7 positions match TRBD1. After removal of 7 bases from V and 2 bases from J, the junction contained 7 bases not matched to a gene. The CDR3 consists of 14 residues. The V gene's germline CDR1 is MGHRA and CDR2 YSYEKL. For the CDR3, the DNA is TGCGCCAGCAAAACCCCAGGGGGGAACTATGGCTACACCTTC. As protein: CASKTPGGNYGYTF.